This T cell receptor beta chain appears in the sequencing data of a study of shared clonotypes between healthy human individuals. About the study: Donors had three CD4 naive, three CD4 memory, two CD8 naive and one CD8 memory plate apiece. The study's findings and limits: Among a handful of donors, about 5% of naive CD4 clonotypes were found in common.

As concerns this clone: The target antigen is unknown.

The CDR3 contains 13 residues. The V gene's germline CDR1 is MDHEN and CDR2 SYDVKM. The ends were cut back, 2 bases at V and 7 bases at J, with 11 bases in the middle. TCRdb keeps only in-frame clones here, not all; method: immunoSEQ multiplex PCR. The sample includes around 200,000 clones, 90% to 95% of them seen just once. It was into CD45RA+ naive and CD45RA-negative memory subsets that the CD4+ cells were split. Specimen: naive CD4+ T cells sorted from blood. Subset of the sample: CD45RA+ positively selected. This chain uses TRBV28 with TRBJ1-2, with D unresolved. The receptor comes from a woman in her thirties in good health. CDR3 DNA sequence: TGTGCCAGCAGTTTACCTCAGGCGCGTGGCTACACCTTC. It specifies CASSLPQARGYTF.